This T cell receptor (beta chain) is drawn from a study of beta chain features in type 1 diabetes. Study-level information: Across the samples, some 98,000,000 sorted cells were examined in total.

Study conclusions and caveats: People with Type 1 diabetes carried modestly yet significantly shorter TCRB CDR3s in all four CD4+ subsets. Fewer insertions but more deletions were seen at VDJ junctions in type 1 diabetes patients.

Looked up from germline, CDR1 is LGHNA and CDR2 is YSLEER. The trim removed 1 base at V and 7 bases at J, leaving 4 bases unmatched. The CDR3 contains 14 residues. Expressed TCRB transcripts were sequenced, since all the RNA that had been isolated was reverse transcribed. This table comes from immunoSEQ multiplex PCR, and its TCRdb copy is limited to in-frame clones, with some not included. The sample has more than 300,000 clones; around 10% are singletons. Concerning this clone: The antigen is unknown.

This sequence was found in a man younger than 40 with type 1 diabetes. Sequencing was performed on central memory CD4+ T cells from blood. This rearrangement joins TRBV4-3 to TRBJ1-1; 9 bases match TRBD1. The CDR3 DNA follows: TGCGCCAGCAGCCAAGGGGACAGGGACAGTGAAGCTTTCTTT. Residues: CASSQGDRDSEAFF.